This TCR beta chain originates from a study of T cells expressing NK-cell markers. On the study more broadly: The study drew TCR beta repertoires from sorted CD3+CD56+NKG2C+, CD3+CD56+NKG2C- and CD3+CD56-NKG2C+ T cells.

Comment on this clonotype: The antigen is not known.

Whole-study results and caveats: A range of roughly 1.0-7.0% of CD8+ T cells consisted of dominant NKG2C+ clonotypes in several donors.

What made the TCR beta cDNA was 5'RACE template switching with UMIs. Reanalyzing the 5' RACE reads, TCRdb keeps one entry per CDR3 protein, without DNA. The sample data list around 180,000 distinct CDR3 sequences. Germline V gene sequence: CDR1 SGHTA, CDR2 FQGTGA. The CDR3 has 17 residues. This sequence was found in a man aged 18-75 years in good health. The sample comprised blood T cells: a sorted CD56 or NKG2C T cell subset, CD4+ or CD8+ T cells, or bulk PBMC T cells (not recorded which). This chain connects TRBV7-3 to TRBJ2-7; the TCRdb call, TRBD2, lacks DNA for checking. The CDR3 loop is CASSLILGLAGIYEQYF. Complete variable domain (other parts from reference TRBV7-3 and TRBJ2-7): GAGVSQTPSNKVTEKGKYVELRCDPISGHTALYWYRQSLGQGPEFLIYFQGTGAADDSGLPNDRFFAVRPEGSVSTLKIQRTERGDSAVYLCASSLILGLAGIYEQYFGPGTRLTVT.